The 18 T cell receptor beta chains in this list originate from one sample, sequenced in a study of shared clonotypes between healthy human individuals. Clones were sequenced by immunoSEQ multiplex PCR, and TCRdb holds only the in-frame ones, with some missing. The sample lists about a million clones; roughly 80% were seen once. Material: memory CD4+ T cells from PBMCs. The subset denotes: CD45RA-negative fraction. These receptors all come from a man younger than 35 in good health. Some clones in this sample may be carry-over from other donors' samples.

J is TRBJ1-2 and V is TRBV6-1, with D perhaps matching TRBD1 (6 bases). V lost 6 bases to trimming and J lost 2 bases, with 13 bases between them. This CDR3 has 14 residues. The germline V gene has CDR1 MNHNS and CDR2 SASEGT. In DNA, the CDR3 is TGTGCCAGCAGGCTGGGACACCTCAACTATGGCTACACCTTC. Encoded protein: CASRLGHLNYGYTF.

For this clone: A much larger clone lies one base from this, so it may be a read error. V usage is TRBV5-5 and J usage is TRBJ1-1; maybe TRBD1 (5 bases). V dropped 2 bases and J dropped 3 bases, with 8 bases sitting between them. CDR1 and CDR2 from the germline V gene are SGHKS and YYEKEE (reference sequence). The CDR3 is made up of 13 amino acids. CDR3 protein: CASSFGGDTEAFF. The CDR3 DNA follows: TGTGCCAGCAGCTTTGGGGGGGACACTGAAGCTTTCTTT.

In this sample, this clone turned up a few times. This chain uses TRBV5-6 with TRBJ2-7; 8 bases are shared with TRBD1. V shed 0 bases and J 4 bases; nucleotides not matched to a gene: 9. The CDR3 is made up of 16 amino acids. Per the germline V gene, CDR1 is SGHDT and CDR2 is YYEEEE. The CDR3 reads CASSLAGQGFGYEQYF. CDR3 nucleotide sequence: TGTGCCAGCAGCTTGGCTGGACAGGGTTTTGGATACGAGCAGTACTTC.

J is TRBJ1-3 and V is TRBV29-1, with D unclear. From germline, CDR1 is SQVTM and CDR2 ANQGSEA. This CDR3 is 13 amino acids long. With 4 bases removed from V and 7 bases from J, the gap between germline ends came to 14 bases. The CDR3 bases are TGCAGCGTTGCTGAGAGCTTGGGCAACACCATATATTTT. Its translation: CSVAESLGNTIYF.

The chain carries TRBV28 and TRBJ1-6; 7 bases agree with TRBD1. J lost 8 bases, V lost 2 bases, and 6 bases had no gene match. This CDR3 spans 15 amino acids. Germline V gene sequence: CDR1 MDHEN, CDR2 SYDVKM. The CDR3, as DNA: TGTGCCAGCAGTTTAGGCGGACAGGTTCATTCACCCCTCCACTTT. Its protein product is CASSLGGQVHSPLHF.

The CDR3 DNA sequence: TGTGCCAGCAGCTTTGACAGGGGCCTCAACATTCAGTACTTC. It is translated as CASSFDRGLNIQYF. J is TRBJ2-4 and V is TRBV5-5, with TRBD1 matching over 8 bases. The length of the CDR3 is 14 residues. The trim removed 2 bases at V and 7 bases at J, leaving 5 bases unmatched. Germline V CDR1 and CDR2: SGHKS, YYEKEE (reference sequence).

This clone turned up a few times. The V gene is TRBV29-1, the J gene TRBJ2-1, with TRBD2 matching 8 bases. V shed 8 bases, J shed 9 bases, and the junction held 12 bases outside the gene matches. Germline V CDR1 and CDR2: SQVTM, ANQGSEA. This CDR3 is 13 amino acids long. The CDR3 sequence: CSLQRRGAGEQFF. The CDR3 coding sequence is TGCAGCCTCCAACGGCGGGGGGCCGGTGAGCAGTTCTTC.

Worth noting for this clone: Distinct nucleotide sequences in the sample also encode this CDR3. The CDR3 coding sequence is TGCGCCAGCAGCAATAGCGGAGGCACAGATACGCAGTATTTT. Its translation: CASSNSGGTDTQYF. This rearrangement joins TRBV5-1 to TRBJ2-3, with D perhaps matching TRBD2 (6 bases). Trimming removed 4 bases at V and 1 base at J, with 10 bases between. The CDR3 runs to 14 residues. Germline CDR1 is SGHRS and CDR2 is YFSETQ.

The V and J genes are TRBV11-2 and TRBJ2-2; D not certain. The germline V gene has CDR1 SGHAT and CDR2 FQNNGV. V was trimmed by 4 bases and J by 1 base, leaving 10 bases between them. The CDR3 is 15 amino acids. This CDR3 is CASSSLNRNTGELFF. CDR3 DNA sequence: TGTGCCAGCAGCTCACTAAACCGGAACACCGGGGAGCTGTTTTTT. The full variable domain, its missing parts supplied by reference TRBV11-2 and TRBJ2-2, is EAGVAQSPRYKIIEKRQSVAFWCNPISGHATLYWYQQILGQGPKLLIQFQNNGVVDDSQLPKDRFSAERLKGVDSTLKIQPAKLEDSAVYLCASSSLNRNTGELFFGEGSRLTVL.

The chain is built from TRBV9 and TRBJ2-7; 9 positions match TRBD1. This CDR3 contains 15 residues. Germline assignment: CDR1 SGDLS and CDR2 YYNGEE. V trimming: 3 bases; J trimming: 2 bases; junction bases outside the gene matches: 6. The CDR3 reads CASSASGTGPYEQYF. CDR3 nucleotide sequence: TGTGCCAGCAGCGCCTCCGGGACAGGGCCCTACGAGCAGTACTTC. Full variable domain (remainder filled in from reference TRBV9 and TRBJ2-7): DSGVTQTPKHLITATGQRVTLRCSPRSGDLSVYWYQQSLDQGLQFLIQYYNGEERAKGNILERFSAQQFPDLHSELNLSSLELGDSALYFCASSASGTGPYEQYFGPGTRLTVT.

This sequence joins TRBV18 and TRBJ2-7, with 9 bases aligning to TRBD2. The CDR3 contains 15 residues. With 6 bases clipped from V and 2 bases from J, the junction kept 8 bases outside the gene matches. Germline CDR1 reads KGHSH; CDR2 reads LQKENI. DNA for the CDR3: TGTGCCAGCTCGGGCCAGACTAGCGGAACCTACGAGCAGTACTTC. Protein sequence: CASSGQTSGTYEQYF.

The V call is TRBV5-1, the J call TRBJ2-5; D unresolved. TRBJ2-7 matches the DNA end more closely, so the J call is doubtful. This CDR3 spans 13 amino acids. Germline CDR1 is SGHRS and CDR2 is YFSETQ. CDR3 nucleotides: TGCGCCAGCAGCTTCGCCTACCACTACGAGCAGTACTTC. This sequence encodes CASSFAYHYEQYF.

This clone was detected a few times. A much more abundant neighbour one base away suggests this may be a read error. The DNA for the CDR3 is TGTGCCACCCACGGGGATAGCAATCAGCCCCAGCATTTT. As protein: CATHGDSNQPQHF. The chain combines TRBV10-3 with TRBJ1-5; D call uncertain. V lost 10 bases to trimming and J lost 0 bases, with 10 bases between them. CDR3 length: 13 amino acids. The germline CDR1 and CDR2 sequences are ENHRY and SYGVKD.

To note about this clone: This same CDR3 is encoded by further DNA sequences in the sample. V gene TRBV28 combines with J gene TRBJ2-7; 9 nucleotides match TRBD2. There are 14 residues in the CDR3. Germline V gene data show CDR1 as MDHEN and CDR2 as SYDVKM. The trim removed 6 bases at V and 3 bases at J, leaving 6 bases unmatched. The CDR3 DNA sequence: TGTGCCAGCAGCTCGCCTAGCGGGATCTACGAGCAGTACTTC. This gives the protein CASSSPSGIYEQYF. Filled out from reference TRBV28 and TRBJ2-7, the complete variable domain reads DVKVTQSSRYLVKRTGEKVFLECVQDMDHENMFWYRQDPGLGLRLIYFSYDVKMKEKGDIPEGYSVSREKKERFSLILESASTNQTSMYLCASSSPSGIYEQYFGPGTRLTVT.

The chain joins TRBV5-1 to TRBJ2-3; TRBD2 is a possible D gene (7 bases). Germline V gene sequence: CDR1 SGHRS, CDR2 YFSETQ. The CDR3 loop spans 17 amino acids. V gave up 0 bases and J gave up 0 bases, with 14 bases separating them. The CDR3 DNA is TGCGCCAGCAGCTTGGCCCGGGGGGCAACTAGCACAGATACGCAGTATTTT. Translation: CASSLARGATSTDTQYF.

The chain carries TRBV7-2 and TRBJ2-1; 7 bases line up with TRBD2. CDR3 length equals 16 residues. The V gene end was trimmed by 1 base and the J gene end by 6 bases; junction bases not matched to a gene: 9. The germline V gene encodes CDR1 SGHTA and CDR2 FQGNSA. The CDR3, as DNA: TGTGCCAGCAGCTTAGGGGTAGCGGGCCCATCCAATGAGCAGTTCTTC. Translated, it gives CASSLGVAGPSNEQFF.

In its sample, this clone was seen a few times. The genes are TRBV29-1 and TRBJ1-2, with TRBD1 matching over 9 bases. The V and J ends lost 6 bases and 4 bases, in that order; junction bases with no gene match: 3. Germline V gene lookup returns CDR1 SQVTM and CDR2 ANQGSEA. The CDR3 is made up of 12 amino acids. The CDR3 sequence: CSVETGGYGYTF. CDR3 nucleotides: TGCAGCGTGGAGACAGGGGGCTATGGCTACACCTTC.

Remarks on this clone: One end of the junction varies from germline; a read error may be responsible. V usage is TRBV18 and J usage is TRBJ2-5; 8 positions match TRBD1. The CDR3 has 13 amino acids. Germline assignment: CDR1 KGHSH and CDR2 LQKENI. The CDR3 DNA reads as TGTGCCAGCTCACGCAGGGGGCGTGAGACCCAGCACTTC. Protein sequence: CASSRRGRETQHF.